One sample yielded the 14 T cell receptor beta chains listed below, sequenced in a study of T cells after yellow fever vaccination. In TCRdb, the 5' RACE reads were re-called with MiXCR into one record per CDR3 protein. Altogether some 320,000 distinct CDR3 sequences are present, about 4.5% being singletons, with the ten largest covering 15% to 20%. Material: PBMCs, obtained 15 days after the yellow fever booster vaccination. Receptors originate from a man younger than 35 who received the YFV17D yellow fever vaccine.

There are a few counts of this clonotype. The CDR3 bases are TGTGCCACCAGCAGGTCGGACATCGGTCGTCGGCCCCAGCATTTT. This encodes CATSRSDIGRRPQHF. The rearrangement joins TRBV15 to TRBJ1-5; maybe TRBD1 (5 bases). Trimming cost V 3 bases and J 9 bases, with 18 bases left between them. Germline CDR1 is LNHNV and CDR2 is YYDKDF (reference sequence). The CDR3 is 15 residues long.

The chain links TRBV12-3 or TRBV12-4 to TRBJ1-2; D uncertain. The ends were cut back, 4 bases at V and 4 bases at J, with 16 bases in the middle. This CDR3 is built from 15 residues. CDR3 loop: CASSSNMGGSYGYTF. The CDR3, as DNA: TGTGCCAGCAGTTCCAACATGGGCGGATCCTATGGCTACACCTTC.

This clonotype came up a few times. The V call is TRBV20-1, the J call TRBJ2-3; D not resolved. The CDR3 runs to 13 residues. V shed 4 bases and J shed 4 bases, with 12 bases lying between them. Germline values: CDR1 DFQATT, CDR2 SNEGSKA (reference sequence). CDR3 residues: CSATTDPPDTQYF. In DNA form, the CDR3 reads TGCAGTGCTACCACGGACCCTCCAGATACGCAGTATTTT.

This clonotype was found a few times. The gene calls are TRBV24-1 and TRBJ2-3; tentative D call: TRBD2 (5 bases). Germline-derived CDR1 and CDR2 are KGHDR and SFDVKD. The CDR3 length is 14 residues. The V end lost 5 bases, the J end lost 5 bases, and 13 bases lay between the germline ends. The CDR3 spells CATSARGPGDTQYF. The CDR3 DNA is TGTGCCACCAGTGCGAGAGGGCCGGGAGATACGCAGTATTTT.

The table lists this clonotype with many counts. V is TRBV7-9 and J is TRBJ2-3; tentative D call: TRBD2 (6 bases). The CDR3 is made up of 14 amino acids. Germline loops: CDR1 SEHNR, CDR2 FQNEAQ (reference sequence). Trimming shortened V by 2 bases and J by 0 bases, and 6 bases separated the two germline ends. CDR3: CASSLTSSTDTQYF. The DNA for the CDR3 is TGTGCCAGCAGCTTAACTAGCAGCACAGATACGCAGTATTTT. Together with reference TRBV7-9 and TRBJ2-3, the CDR3 gives the full variable domain: DTGVSQNPRHKITKRGQNVTFRCDPISEHNRLYWYRQTLGQGPEFLTYFQNEAQLEKSRLLSDRFSAERPKGSFSTLEIQRTEQGDSAMYLCASSLTSSTDTQYFGPGTRLTVL.

This clonotype was seen ten or more times. This sequence joins TRBV18 and TRBJ2-7; TRBD1 agrees at 8 bases. Trimming took 6 bases from V and 2 from J; bases not matched to a gene: 3. This CDR3 spans 13 amino acids. CDR1 and CDR2 (germline): KGHSH, LQKENI. The DNA for the CDR3 is TGTGCCAGCTCGGACAGGGAAACCTACGAGCAGTACTTC. Amino acid sequence: CASSDRETYEQYF.

This clonotype was found many times. Here the CDR3 reads CASSRDRLGEKLFF. The CDR3 DNA reads TGTGCCAGCAGCCGGGACAGGCTTGGGGAAAAACTGTTTTTT. V is TRBV7-8 and J is TRBJ1-4, with TRBD1 matching 8 bases. V lost 5 bases, J lost 8 bases, and 7 bases stayed unmatched. Germline V gene lookup returns CDR1 SGHVS and CDR2 FQNEAQ. The CDR3 has 14 residues.

The chain combines TRBV7-2 with TRBJ2-7; D may be TRBD1 (5 bases). The CDR3 length is 16 residues. Trimming stripped 1 base from V and 4 bases from J, with 17 bases between. Germline V lookup: CDR1 SGHTA, CDR2 FQGNSA. CDR3: CASSLGGSQGHYEQYV. The DNA of the CDR3 is TGTGCCAGCAGCTTAGGCGGCTCCCAGGGTCATTACGAGCAGTACGTC.

This clonotype appeared a few times. V is TRBV30 and J is TRBJ1-1; D ambiguous. Germline V lookup: CDR1 GTSNPN, CDR2 SVGIG (reference sequence). V lost 7 bases to trimming and J lost 2 bases, with 11 bases between them. The CDR3 runs 12 residues. CDR3 amino acids: CALRTDNTEAFF. The CDR3 DNA follows: TGTGCCTTAAGGACGGATAACACTGAAGCTTTCTTT.

This clonotype was detected ten times or more. This chain connects TRBV7-6 to TRBJ2-7; possibly TRBD1 for D (6 bases). The germline V and J ends were trimmed by 7 bases and 0 bases, with 13 bases remaining between them. Per germline, CDR1 SGHVS and CDR2 FNYEAQ. This CDR3 contains 14 residues. Here the CDR3 DNA reads TGTGCCAGCAAGATTTGGGACACCTCCTACGAGCAGTACTTC. This translates into CASKIWDTSYEQYF.

This clonotype was counted only a few times. The gene calls are TRBV24-1 and TRBJ2-6; D is unresolved. Trimming took 3 bases from V and 1 from J, leaving 9 bases between them. The CDR3 extends over 16 amino acids. Germline V gives CDR1 KGHDR, CDR2 SFDVKD. The CDR3 sequence: CATSDGSHSGANVLTF. The CDR3 DNA follows: TGTGCCACCAGTGATGGGTCGCATTCTGGGGCCAACGTCCTGACTTTC.

The rearrangement joins TRBV20-1 to TRBJ2-2, with a tentative D call TRBD2 (7 bases). Germline V gene lookup returns CDR1 DFQATT and CDR2 SNEGSKA (reference sequence). The germline V and J ends were trimmed by 6 bases and 4 bases, with 15 bases remaining between them. This CDR3 has 14 amino acids. This CDR3 reads CSAYGGLGTGELFF. The CDR3 nucleotides are TGCAGTGCCTACGGGGGGCTTGGCACCGGGGAGCTGTTTTTT.

This clonotype was counted many times. The CDR3 DNA reads TGCGCCAGCAGCTTGGCCGCCGGGACCCAGCAGTACGTC. It is translated as CASSLAAGTQQYV. The V and J genes are TRBV5-1 and TRBJ2-7; D might be TRBD1 or TRBD2, each matching 5 bases. The V and J ends lost 0 bases and 8 bases respectively, with 12 bases between them. Germline loops: CDR1 SGHRS, CDR2 YFSETQ. The CDR3 sequence is 13 residues long.

Concerning this clonotype: The conserved final phenylalanine or tryptophan is absent from the CDR3, which likely points to a read error. This chain links TRBV9 with TRBJ2-7; 8 nucleotides match TRBD2. CDR3 length: 15 residues. With 4 bases clipped from V and 4 bases from J, the junction kept 10 bases outside the gene matches. Germline CDR1 is SGDLS and CDR2 is YYNGEE. The CDR3 protein is CASSPDGGGEYEQYL. CDR3 nucleotides: TGTGCCAGCAGCCCAGACGGGGGGGGCGAGTACGAGCAGTACCTC.